The 29 T cell receptor beta chains presented below share a single source sample, sequenced in a study of T cells after yellow fever vaccination. MiXCR, run by TCRdb on the 5' RACE reads, gives a single entry per CDR3 protein. The data contain about 350,000 distinct CDR3 sequences, about an eighth of them singletons. Sample: CD4+ T cells sorted from PBMCs, taken 15 days after the yellow fever booster vaccination. The receptors come from a man in his late teens or twenties who received the YFV17D yellow fever vaccine.

This clonotype was observed a handful of times. V gene TRBV19 combines with J gene TRBJ2-5; D gene ambiguous. This CDR3 is 12 amino acids long. The V end was cut by 4 bases, the J end by 3 bases, with 6 bases between. Germline CDR1 and CDR2: LNHDA and SQIVND (reference sequence). CDR3 bases: TGTGCCAGTAGTACTAGGGAAGAGACCCAGTACTTC. Encoded protein: CASSTREETQYF.

This clonotype was detected a few times. V and J are TRBV5-5 and TRBJ1-2; 7 nucleotides agree with TRBD1. Trimming removed 2 bases from V and 3 bases from J; junction bases left unmatched: 7. The CDR3 has 15 amino acids. Per germline, CDR1 SGHKS and CDR2 YYEKEE (reference sequence). CDR3 DNA sequence: TGTGCCAGCAGCTTACAGGGGAGGAAGGACTATGGCTACACCTTC. It yields the protein CASSLQGRKDYGYTF. Drawing the rest from reference TRBV5-5 and TRBJ1-2, the complete variable domain is DAGVTQSPTHLIKTRGQQVTLRCSPISGHKSVSWYQQVLGQGPQFIFQYYEKEERGRGNFPDRFSARQFPNYSSELNVNALLLGDSALYLCASSLQGRKDYGYTFGSGTRLTVV.

This clonotype was counted a few times. The genes are TRBV11-2 and TRBJ2-4, with D possibly being TRBD1 or TRBD2 (6 bases each). The CDR3 runs to 13 residues. Trimming took off 2 bases at V and 6 bases at J, with 8 bases between the two ends. Germline V gives CDR1 SGHAT, CDR2 FQNNGV. CDR3 region: CASSLTGANIQYF. The CDR3 DNA reads as TGTGCCAGCAGCTTAACGGGGGCAAACATTCAGTACTTC.

The sample holds many counts of this clonotype. J is TRBJ1-5 and V is TRBV7-2; D is ambiguous. CDR1 SGHTA and CDR2 FQGNSA come from the germline V gene. The ends were cut back, 6 bases at V and 4 bases at J, with 16 bases in the middle. The CDR3 length is 15 residues. The CDR3, as DNA: TGTGCCAGCAGTAACATCGGGCAGAATAATCAGCCCCAGCATTTT. It yields the protein CASSNIGQNNQPQHF.

This clonotype has just a few counts. J is TRBJ2-5 and V is TRBV5-1; 7 positions agree with TRBD1. Germline V CDR1 and CDR2: SGHRS, YFSETQ. The CDR3 runs 13 residues. J gave up 1 base and V 7 bases, and 4 bases lay outside the gene matches. The CDR3 nucleotides are TGCGCCAGCCGACAGGGACCCCAAGAGACCCAGTACTTC. Encoded protein: CASRQGPQETQYF.

This clonotype was observed many times. J is TRBJ2-3 and V is TRBV5-5; weak D call: TRBD1 (7 bases). Germline loops: CDR1 SGHKS, CDR2 YYEKEE (reference sequence). The CDR3 has 17 residues. The V end was cut by 6 bases, the J end by 5 bases, with 25 bases between. CDR3 residues: CASTSKQGSGARDTQYF. CDR3 nucleotides: TGTGCCAGCACCTCAAAACAGGGGTCGGGGGCGAGAGATACGCAGTATTTT.

The table lists this clonotype with many counts. The rearrangement uses TRBV7-9 and TRBJ1-1; the D gene is possibly TRBD1 (6 bases). The CDR3 is 14 amino acids. V was pared by 5 bases and J by 1 base, with 11 bases between. Germline lookup yields CDR1 SEHNR and CDR2 FQNEAQ (reference sequence). CDR3 amino acids: CASSRGGRNTEAFF. The CDR3 coding sequence is TGTGCCAGCAGCCGAGGGGGGCGGAACACTGAAGCTTTCTTT.

The rearrangement links TRBV5-1 to TRBJ2-7; no definite D call. CDR3 length: 14 amino acids. Germline V gene data show CDR1 as SGHRS and CDR2 as YFSETQ. The V end lost 2 bases, the J end lost 3 bases, and 12 bases lay between the germline ends. The CDR3 coding sequence is TGCGCCAGCAGCTTAGACACCTCCAACTACGAGCAGTACGTC. Its protein is CASSLDTSNYEQYV.

V gene TRBV7-9 combines with J gene TRBJ2-7; 9 bases are shared with TRBD2. Trimming cost V 2 bases and J 3 bases; bases outside gene matches: 5. The germline V gene encodes CDR1 SEHNR and CDR2 FQNEAQ (reference sequence). CDR3 size: 15 residues. CDR3 protein: CASSLRLAADYEQYF. Here the CDR3 DNA reads TGTGCCAGCAGCTTAAGACTAGCGGCCGACTACGAGCAGTACTTC.

V and J are TRBV10-3 and TRBJ2-5; unclear D gene. The V gene's germline CDR1 is ENHRY and CDR2 SYGVKD. Trimming removed 3 bases at V and 2 bases at J, with 4 bases between. CDR3 size: 12 residues. The CDR3 DNA follows: TGTGCCATCAGTGATGGTCAAGAGACCCAGTACTTC. Amino acids: CAISDGQETQYF.

V usage is TRBV20-1 and J usage is TRBJ2-3, with D possibly matching TRBD1 (6 bases). The CDR3 spans 13 residues. Deletions cut 4 bases from V and 3 bases from J, with 11 bases between. Germline CDR1 reads DFQATT; CDR2 reads SNEGSKA (reference sequence). CDR3 coding DNA: TGCAGTGCTACTGAGGGGGTTACAGATACGCAGTATTTT. The encoded protein is CSATEGVTDTQYF.

This clonotype was detected only a few times. The chain links TRBV9 to TRBJ2-1; 10 positions match TRBD2. The CDR3 is 15 amino acids. The V segment lost 4 bases and the J segment 4 bases; nucleotides outside the gene matches: 5. CDR1 is SGDLS and CDR2 is YYNGEE in the germline V gene. DNA for the CDR3: TGTGCCAGCAGCACCGGGACTAGCGTATACAATGAGCAGTTCTTC. This gives the protein CASSTGTSVYNEQFF.

In nucleotides, the CDR3 is TGTGCCAGCAGCTTAGTCGGCAGGGAGGATGGCTACACCTTC. Residues: CASSLVGREDGYTF. V and J are TRBV7-9 and TRBJ1-2, with D perhaps TRBD1 (5 bases). Trimming pared 1 base from V and 6 bases from J, leaving 12 bases between. Germline V gene sequence: CDR1 SEHNR, CDR2 FQNEAQ (reference sequence). This CDR3 has 14 residues.

The rearrangement links TRBV20-1 to TRBJ1-1, with D perhaps matching TRBD1 (6 bases). The CDR3 runs to 15 residues. V was clipped by 0 bases and J by 4 bases, with 15 bases between them. Germline CDR1 and CDR2: DFQATT and SNEGSKA (reference sequence). This chain's CDR3 is CSARDGGRLSTEAFF. CDR3 DNA sequence: TGCAGTGCTAGAGATGGGGGGCGGTTGAGCACTGAAGCTTTCTTT.

This clonotype was counted only a few times. The chain is built from TRBV6-5 and TRBJ1-1, with 11 bases that match TRBD1. Germline-derived CDR1 and CDR2 are MNHEY and SVGAGI. This CDR3 is built from 14 residues. With V trimmed by 6 bases and J by 9 bases, 9 bases remained unmatched. The CDR3 DNA reads as TGTGCCAGCAGACCGGACAGGGGGCAGGCGAAAGCTTTCTTT. Protein product: CASRPDRGQAKAFF.

This chain uses TRBV7-6 with TRBJ2-3; D is undetermined. Germline-derived CDR1 and CDR2 are SGHVS and FNYEAQ. Deletions cut 5 bases from V and 5 bases from J, with 14 bases between. The CDR3 totals 14 residues. The CDR3 here is CASSQTPVVDTQYF. The CDR3, as DNA: TGTGCCAGCAGCCAGACACCGGTTGTAGATACGCAGTATTTT.

This clonotype was seen a few times. This chain joins TRBV7-2 and TRBJ2-1; 14 nucleotides line up with TRBD2. Per germline, CDR1 SGHTA and CDR2 FQGNSA. V gave up 8 bases and J gave up 8 bases; unmatched junction bases: 5. This CDR3 is built from 14 residues. The CDR3 loop reads CASRPTSGGDEQFF. As DNA, the CDR3 is TGTGCCAGCCGACCGACTAGCGGGGGGGATGAGCAGTTCTTC.

Only a few counts were recorded for this clonotype. V and J are TRBV9 and TRBJ1-4; D possibly corresponds to TRBD1 (6 bases). Germline lookup yields CDR1 SGDLS and CDR2 YYNGEE. The ends were cut back, 4 bases at V and 3 bases at J, with 13 bases in the middle. The CDR3 is 15 amino acids. The CDR3 loop reads CASSFRGFPNEKLFF. The CDR3 nucleotides read TGTGCCAGCAGCTTCAGGGGTTTCCCTAATGAAAAACTGTTTTTT.

Notes on this clonotype: This may stem from a read error, because a much larger clone lies one nucleotide away. V and J are TRBV12-3 or TRBV12-4 and TRBJ1-2; D perhaps matches TRBD1 (6 bases). This CDR3 is 13 amino acids long. Deletions cut 5 bases from V and 4 bases from J, with 11 bases between. For the CDR3, the DNA is TGTGCCAGCAGTCAGGACAGAATCTATGGCTACACCTTC. Protein product: CASSQDRIYGYTF.

The chain carries TRBV6-1 and TRBJ2-1, with D maybe TRBD1 (6 bases). V lost 4 bases to trimming and J lost 12 bases, with 19 bases between them. In germline, CDR1 is MNHNS, CDR2 SASEGT. This CDR3 spans 14 amino acids. As DNA, the CDR3 is TGTGCCAGCAGTGGGGCGACAGGCGGGTTGTCGCAGTTCTTC. This gives the protein CASSGATGGLSQFF.

V gene TRBV29-1 combines with J gene TRBJ2-5, with 8 bases fitting TRBD2. The ends lost 0 bases at V and 10 bases at J; junction bases unmatched: 4. The CDR3 covers 12 residues. Germline loops: CDR1 SQVTM, CDR2 ANQGSEA. CDR3 in amino acids: CSVEDRRGGQYF. The DNA for the CDR3 is TGCAGCGTTGAAGATAGACGGGGGGGCCAGTACTTC. The full variable domain, rest sourced from reference TRBV29-1 and TRBJ2-5, is SAVISQKPSRDICQRGTSLTIQCQVDSQVTMMFWYRQQPGQSLTLIATANQGSEATYESGFVIDKFPISRPNLTFSTLTVSNMSPEDSSIYLCSVEDRRGGQYFGPGTRLLVL.

This clonotype came up many times. This chain uses TRBV5-1 with TRBJ2-4; 11 bases are shared with TRBD2. The junction had 3 bases not matched to a gene; V was cut back by 4 bases and J by 6 bases. Germline-derived CDR1 and CDR2 are SGHRS and YFSETQ. The CDR3 is 14 amino acids. The CDR3 region has the DNA TGCGCCAGCAGCGCTACTAGCGGGGGAAACATTCAGTACTTC. Its translation is CASSATSGGNIQYF.

This clonotype was detected only a few times. The chain uses TRBV7-7 and TRBJ2-5, with a weak D call TRBD2 (5 bases). The CDR3 contains 15 residues. Germline CDR1 SSHAT, CDR2 FNYEAQ (reference sequence). Between the trimmed V and J ends, which lost 3 bases and 5 bases, there was a span of 16 bases. The DNA for the CDR3 is TGTGCCAGCAGCTTTAGTACCGCCTGGGAGGAGACCCAGTACTTC. This translates into CASSFSTAWEETQYF.

This clonotype was recorded a few times. The CDR3 region has the DNA TGTGCCAGCAGTGAACAGCAGGGGGTTGACATTCAGTACTTC. Its translation: CASSEQQGVDIQYF. The chain carries TRBV6-1 and TRBJ2-4, with TRBD1 matching 7 bases. The CDR3 contains 14 residues. Germline-derived CDR1 and CDR2 are MNHNS and SASEGT. Trimming at V came to 2 bases and at J to 8 bases, leaving 6 bases not matched to a gene.

The rearrangement uses TRBV7-9 and TRBJ1-4; D is unresolved. V gave up 2 bases and J gave up 8 bases, with 12 bases separating them. Germline assignment: CDR1 SEHNR and CDR2 FQNEAQ (reference sequence). The CDR3 loop spans 14 amino acids. The CDR3 region is CASSLTATGEKLFF. Written as DNA, the CDR3 is TGTGCCAGCAGCTTAACCGCGACGGGGGAAAAACTGTTTTTT.

The chain combines TRBV6-2 or TRBV6-3 with TRBJ2-2, with 7 bases identical to TRBD2. V trimming: 7 bases; J trimming: 5 bases; junction bases outside the gene matches: 7. Germline V gene data show CDR1 as MNHEY and CDR2 as SVGEGT. This CDR3 spans 14 amino acids. The CDR3: CASTTVGGTGELFF. CDR3 coding DNA: TGTGCCAGCACCACCGTCGGGGGGACCGGGGAGCTGTTTTTT.

This clonotype was found many times. The V gene is TRBV10-3, the J gene TRBJ2-1; weak D call: TRBD2 (6 bases). The germline V and J ends were trimmed by 6 bases and 7 bases, with 13 bases remaining between them. This CDR3 comprises 13 residues. CDR1 ENHRY and CDR2 SYGVKD come from the germline V gene. This CDR3 reads CAISLTGGNEQFF. The CDR3 DNA is TGTGCCATCAGCCTGACCGGGGGAAATGAGCAGTTCTTC.

The CDR3 here is CASTNGRIFGDTQYF. In nucleotides, the CDR3 is TGTGCCAGCACCAACGGGCGGATTTTCGGAGATACGCAGTATTTT. The chain is built from TRBV6-2 or TRBV6-3 and TRBJ2-3; D call uncertain. The CDR3 contains 15 residues. Germline V CDR1 and CDR2: MNHEY, SVGEGT. The ends were cut back, 7 bases at V and 5 bases at J, with 19 bases in the middle.

This clonotype was picked up a small number of times. The rearrangement joins TRBV7-2 to TRBJ1-6; 8 bases line up with TRBD1. Trimming took 5 bases from V and 10 from J; bases not matched to a gene: 10. The CDR3 totals 15 residues. From germline, CDR1 is SGHTA and CDR2 FQGNSA. CDR3 nucleotides: TGTGCCAGCAGCCTCCACAGGGGGATTTGGTCACCCCTCCACTTT. This codes for CASSLHRGIWSPLHF.